One sample yielded the 7 T cell receptor beta chains listed below, sequenced in a study of blood T cell repertoires in COVID-19. TCRdb keeps only in-frame clones here, not all; method: immunoSEQ multiplex PCR. The data contain roughly 93,000 clones, around 87% of them singletons. The sample consisted of peripheral blood. These receptors came from a human donor in a cohort sampled during active COVID-19.

V is TRBV28 and J is TRBJ2-1; tentatively, D is TRBD2 (5 bases). The CDR3 covers 16 residues. In germline, CDR1 is MDHEN, CDR2 SYDVKM. Trimming stripped 3 bases from V and 6 bases from J, with 18 bases between. In DNA, the CDR3 is TGTGCCAGCAGTTTCAGGCCCCTCAGGACTTTCAATGAGCAGTTCTTC. This codes for CASSFRPLRTFNEQFF.

This chain joins TRBV28 and TRBJ2-7, with 11 bases aligning to TRBD2. Germline lookup yields CDR1 MDHEN and CDR2 SYDVKM. J gave up 4 bases and V 5 bases, and 7 bases lay outside the gene matches. The CDR3 contains 15 residues. CDR3 bases: TGTGCCAGCAGTCCTCTACTAGCGGGAGCTTACGAGCAGTACTTC. This sequence encodes CASSPLLAGAYEQYF.

This clone was found once. The chain recombines TRBV19 with TRBJ1-6; no reliable D call. V was shortened by 4 bases and J by 14 bases, with 18 bases between the two germline ends. CDR3 length: 14 residues. In germline, CDR1 is LNHDA, CDR2 SQIVND (reference sequence). The CDR3 nucleotides are TGTGCCAGTAGTACCACCGCCCCACAGTGGACCCTCCACTTT. The encoded protein is CASSTTAPQWTLHF. The full variable domain, its missing parts supplied by reference TRBV19 and TRBJ1-6, is DGGITQSPKYLFRKEGQNVTLSCEQNLNHDAMYWYRQDPGQGLRLIYYSQIVNDFQKGDIAEGYSVSREKKESFPLTVTSAQKNPTAFYLCASSTTAPQWTLHFGNGTRLTVT.

The V gene is TRBV30, the J gene TRBJ1-1; D is possibly TRBD1 (5 bases). CDR3 length equals 12 residues. Germline CDR1 is GTSNPN and CDR2 is SVGIG (reference sequence). Trimming left V 0 bases short and J 5 bases short, with 7 bases between. The CDR3 region is CAWSVTETEAFF. For the CDR3, the DNA is TGTGCCTGGAGTGTGACAGAAACTGAAGCTTTCTTT.

The chain combines TRBV28 with TRBJ2-3, with a tentative D call TRBD2 (6 bases). The germline V gene encodes CDR1 MDHEN and CDR2 SYDVKM. The CDR3 has 18 amino acids. The V end was cut by 3 bases, the J end by 3 bases, with 22 bases between. CDR3 in DNA: TGTGCCAGCAGTTTTGGCGGGGCGCGCAAAGGTCCGACAGATACGCAGTATTTT. Protein product: CASSFGGARKGPTDTQYF.

The chain is built from TRBV30 and TRBJ2-1; a weak D match, TRBD2 (6 bases). CDR1 GTSNPN and CDR2 SVGIG come from the germline V gene (reference sequence). The ends were cut back, 8 bases at V and 8 bases at J, with 19 bases in the middle. This CDR3 is 13 amino acids long. CDR3 sequence: CAGTGTGLYEQFF. In DNA, the CDR3 is TGTGCCGGAACCGGGACTGGTCTTTATGAGCAGTTCTTC. The full variable domain, completed using reference TRBV30 and TRBJ2-1, is SQTIHQWPATLVQPVGSPLSLECTVEGTSNPNLYWYRQAAGRGLQLLFYSVGIGQISSEVPQNLSASRPQDRQFILSSKKLLLSDSGFYLCAGTGTGLYEQFFGPGTRLTVL.

This rearrangement joins TRBV6-1 to TRBJ1-1; a weak D match, TRBD1 (6 bases). The ends were cut back, 2 bases at V and 3 bases at J, with 10 bases in the middle. Germline-derived CDR1 and CDR2 are MNHNS and SASEGT. The CDR3 extends over 14 amino acids. The CDR3 sequence is CASSELGADTEAFF. CDR3 nucleotides: TGTGCCAGCAGTGAACTGGGGGCGGACACTGAAGCTTTCTTT.